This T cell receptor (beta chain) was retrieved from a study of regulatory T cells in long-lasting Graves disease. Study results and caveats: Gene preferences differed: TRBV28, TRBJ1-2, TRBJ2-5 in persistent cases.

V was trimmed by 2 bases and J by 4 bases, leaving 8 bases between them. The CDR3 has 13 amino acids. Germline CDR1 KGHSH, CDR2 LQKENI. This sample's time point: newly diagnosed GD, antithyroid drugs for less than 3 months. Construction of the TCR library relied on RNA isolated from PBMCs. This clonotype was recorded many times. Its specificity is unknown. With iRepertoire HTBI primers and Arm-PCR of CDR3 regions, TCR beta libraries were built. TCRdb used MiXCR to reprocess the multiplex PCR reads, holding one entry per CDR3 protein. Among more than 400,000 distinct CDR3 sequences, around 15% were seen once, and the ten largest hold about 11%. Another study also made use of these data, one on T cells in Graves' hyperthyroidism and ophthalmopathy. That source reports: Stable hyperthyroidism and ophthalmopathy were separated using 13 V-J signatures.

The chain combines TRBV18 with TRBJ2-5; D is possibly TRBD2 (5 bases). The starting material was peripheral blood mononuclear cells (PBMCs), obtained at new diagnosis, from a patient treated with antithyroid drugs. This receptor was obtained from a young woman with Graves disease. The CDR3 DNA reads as TGTGCCAGCTCACCAGAGGGAAGAGAGACCCAGTACTTC. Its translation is CASSPEGRETQYF.